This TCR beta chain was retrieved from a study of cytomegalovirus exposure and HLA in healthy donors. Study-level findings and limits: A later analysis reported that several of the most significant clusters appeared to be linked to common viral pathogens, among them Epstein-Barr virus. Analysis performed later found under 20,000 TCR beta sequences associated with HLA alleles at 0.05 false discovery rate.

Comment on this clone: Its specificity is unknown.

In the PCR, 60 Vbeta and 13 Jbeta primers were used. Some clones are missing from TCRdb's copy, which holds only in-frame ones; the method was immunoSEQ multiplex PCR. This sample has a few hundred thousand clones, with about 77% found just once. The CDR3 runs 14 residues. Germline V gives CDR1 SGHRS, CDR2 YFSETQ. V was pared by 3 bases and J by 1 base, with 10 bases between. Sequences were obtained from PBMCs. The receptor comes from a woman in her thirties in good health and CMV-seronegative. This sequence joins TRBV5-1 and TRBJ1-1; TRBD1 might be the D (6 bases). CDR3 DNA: TGCGCCAGCAGCTACGAGGGGGAGAACACTGAAGCTTTCTTT. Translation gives CASSYEGENTEAFF.